Listed below are T cell receptor beta chains from one sample, sequenced in a study of blood T cell repertoires in COVID-19. Sequencing was performed with immunoSEQ multiplex PCR; in TCRdb, only in-frame clones are kept and a portion is missing. Of about 330,000 clones in the sample, around 87% were seen once. The sequenced sample was PBMCs or T cells enriched from blood (not recorded which). The receptors were gathered from a woman under 40 who had recovered from COVID-19. Each CDR3 is given with its conserved first and last residue. The order of the fields is CDR3 DNA, CDR3 protein, D gene, clone size, V gene, J gene. A D gene is named only where the DNA matches it firmly. Not all rows give a size; the values are once, few, many and, for expanded clones, a class.

DNA: TGTGCCAGCAGTGGGGGCGCAGGACAGGGGTGGTACGAGCAGTACTTC
CDR3: CASSGGAGQGWYEQYF
D: TRBD1
size: NA
V: TRBV6-1
J: TRBJ2-7

DNA: TGTGCCAGCAGCGTAGGTGACAGAGCCTTTGCTTTCTTT
CDR3: CASSVGDRAFAFF
D: NA
size: few
V: TRBV9
J: TRBJ1-1

DNA: TGTGCCACCAGCAGAGATGGGCCAGGGCAGGTAAAACTGTTTTTT
CDR3: CATSRDGPGQVKLFF
D: NA
size: NA
V: TRBV15
J: TRBJ1-4

DNA: TGTGCCAGCAGTTACACCAAGCGGGGGAAGCAGTTCTTC
CDR3: CASSYTKRGKQFF
D: TRBD2
size: once
V: TRBV6-5
J: TRBJ2-1

DNA: TGTGCCAGCAGCCAAGAGGGACTAGCGTACACAGATACGCAGTATTTT
CDR3: CASSQEGLAYTDTQYF
D: TRBD2
size: NA
V: TRBV3-1/TRBV3-2
J: TRBJ2-3

DNA: TGTGCCAGCAGTTCCGCCCCCGGGACAGGGAATGGCTACACCTTC
CDR3: CASSSAPGTGNGYTF
D: TRBD1
size: once
V: TRBV2
J: TRBJ1-2

DNA: TGCGCCAGCAGTGACCGCAGGGGTCTGGAGCAGTACTTC
CDR3: CASSDRRGLEQYF
D: NA
size: NA
V: TRBV10-1
J: TRBJ2-7

DNA: TGTGCCTGGAGTGGGGAGCGCAAAAGGACAGATACGCAGTATTTT
CDR3: CAWSGERKRTDTQYF
D: NA
size: NA
V: TRBV30
J: TRBJ2-3

DNA: TGTGCCATCAGTGATCCTCGCGGGGGCTCTGGAAACACCATATATTTT
CDR3: CAISDPRGGSGNTIYF
D: NA
size: once
V: TRBV10-3
J: TRBJ1-3

DNA: TGTGCCATCAGTAAACAGGGGGCGAACTATGGCTACACCTTC
CDR3: CAISKQGANYGYTF
D: TRBD1
size: NA
V: TRBV10-3
J: TRBJ1-2

DNA: TGTGCCACCCGGCGGGACGCAGCCAAAAACATTCAGTACTTC
CDR3: CATRRDAAKNIQYF
D: NA
size: once
V: TRBV19
J: TRBJ2-4

DNA: TGTGCCAGTAGTATAGATGGAGGGGCCGGTAACACTGAAGCTTTCTTT
CDR3: CASSIDGGAGNTEAFF
D: NA
size: NA
V: TRBV19
J: TRBJ1-1

DNA: TGTGCCAGCAGCTTAGGAGGAGGGAACGAGCAGTACTTC
CDR3: CASSLGGGNEQYF
D: NA
size: NA
V: TRBV7-9
J: TRBJ2-7

DNA: TGTGCCAGCAGCCCTGACTATTACACAGATACGCAGTATTTT
CDR3: CASSPDYYTDTQYF
D: NA
size: NA
V: TRBV5-5
J: TRBJ2-3

DNA: TGTGCCAGCCGTAACGAGTTGGGGGCGCAGAAAGATACGCAGTATTTT
CDR3: CASRNELGAQKDTQYF
D: NA
size: NA
V: TRBV28
J: TRBJ2-3

DNA: TGTGCCAGTAGGGACAGGCGAGGCGAGCAGTACTTC
CDR3: CASRDRRGEQYF
D: TRBD1
size: NA
V: TRBV19
J: TRBJ2-7

DNA: TGTGCCAGCAGCTTCAGGACAGGGCACTATGGCTACACCTTC
CDR3: CASSFRTGHYGYTF
D: TRBD1
size: NA
V: TRBV7-2
J: TRBJ1-2

DNA: TGTGCCAGCAGGTGGGCAGGGATGGGTCAGCCCCAGCATTTT
CDR3: CASRWAGMGQPQHF
D: NA
size: NA
V: TRBV28
J: TRBJ1-5

DNA: TGTGCCAGTAGTGGAAGTGGACAGCCGAACACTGAAGCTTTCTTT
CDR3: CASSGSGQPNTEAFF
D: NA
size: few
V: TRBV19
J: TRBJ1-1

DNA: TGTGCCACCAGCAGAGATTTTGGAGACAGTAGCACAGATACGCAGTATTTT
CDR3: CATSRDFGDSSTDTQYF
D: NA
size: NA
V: TRBV15
J: TRBJ2-3

DNA: TGTGCCAGCAGCTTGGAGGACTCACCGGGCGAGCAGTACTTC
CDR3: CASSLEDSPGEQYF
D: NA
size: NA
V: TRBV7-2
J: TRBJ2-7

DNA: TGTGCCAGCAGTGACAGGTCTCCCACTGAAGCTTTCTTT
CDR3: CASSDRSPTEAFF
D: NA
size: NA
V: TRBV4-2
J: TRBJ1-1

DNA: TGTGCCAGCAGCCTAAGAACAGGGACTAACTATGGCTACACCTTC
CDR3: CASSLRTGTNYGYTF
D: NA
size: NA
V: TRBV5-8
J: TRBJ1-2

DNA: TGTGCCAGCAGTTACCGTCGAGACAGGGTTCCTGACTACGAGCAGTACTTC
CDR3: CASSYRRDRVPDYEQYF
D: TRBD1
size: NA
V: TRBV6-2/TRBV6-3
J: TRBJ2-7

DNA: TGTGCCAGTAGTCGGATGGATACGGGAGAGACCCAGTACTTC
CDR3: CASSRMDTGETQYF
D: NA
size: once
V: TRBV19
J: TRBJ2-5

DNA: TGCGCCAGCAGCGGGACTATAGAGAAAAACATTCAGTACTTC
CDR3: CASSGTIEKNIQYF
D: TRBD2
size: NA
V: TRBV5-1
J: TRBJ2-4

DNA: TGTGCCAGCAGCTTAGTGGGGAGCAGAGGCTTTAATGAGCAGTTCTTC
CDR3: CASSLVGSRGFNEQFF
D: NA
size: NA
V: TRBV7-2
J: TRBJ2-1

DNA: TGTGCCACCCAGTTAAATTCTGCGACAGGCGGTAATCAGCCCCAGCATTTT
CDR3: CATQLNSATGGNQPQHF
D: NA
size: NA
V: TRBV27
J: TRBJ1-5

DNA: TGCGCCAGCAGGCGAGCGGGGGGCAACACCGGGGAGCTGTTTTTT
CDR3: CASRRAGGNTGELFF
D: TRBD2
size: few
V: TRBV4-3
J: TRBJ2-2

DNA: TGTGCCAGCAGTCCGGACAGAAATAGCAATCAGCCCCAGCATTTT
CDR3: CASSPDRNSNQPQHF
D: NA
size: NA
V: TRBV27
J: TRBJ1-5

DNA: TGTGCCAGCAGCAAGGTGGGTCAAGACAGGGGGTTTGTAGAAAAACTGTTTTTT
CDR3: CASSKVGQDRGFVEKLFF
D: NA
size: NA
V: TRBV21-1
J: TRBJ1-4

DNA: TGCGCCAGCAGCCCCGCAACTAGCGGGGGTTCTGATACGCAGTATTTT
CDR3: CASSPATSGGSDTQYF
D: TRBD2
size: NA
V: TRBV5-1
J: TRBJ2-3

DNA: TGTGCCAGCAGCCTCCGGGACAGGGGGCCTTACGAGCAGTACTTC
CDR3: CASSLRDRGPYEQYF
D: TRBD1
size: NA
V: TRBV9
J: TRBJ2-7

DNA: TGTGCCAGCAGACAGGGTTTGAACACTGAAGCTTTCTTT
CDR3: CASRQGLNTEAFF
D: NA
size: NA
V: TRBV6-5
J: TRBJ1-1

DNA: TGTGCCAGCAGCCAACTGGGACTAGCTGGCACCGGGGAGCTGTTTTTT
CDR3: CASSQLGLAGTGELFF
D: TRBD2
size: NA
V: TRBV3-1/TRBV3-2
J: TRBJ2-2

DNA: TGTGCCAGCAGTTTTCTCGCCTCCCTAATTGGGCTTCAGCAGTACTTC
CDR3: CASSFLASLIGLQQYF
D: NA
size: NA
V: TRBV28
J: TRBJ2-7

DNA: TGCGCCAGCAGCCCGAGTGATCTTCGCAATAATTCACCCCTCCACTTT
CDR3: CASSPSDLRNNSPLHF
D: NA
size: NA
V: TRBV5-1
J: TRBJ1-6

DNA: TGTGCCTGGAGTCCTACTCGGGCGGGGAACACTGAAGCTTTCTTT
CDR3: CAWSPTRAGNTEAFF
D: NA
size: NA
V: TRBV30
J: TRBJ1-1

DNA: TGCGCCAGCAGCCAAGAAGGATCAGGGGGCTATGGCTACACCTTC
CDR3: CASSQEGSGGYGYTF
D: TRBD1
size: NA
V: TRBV4-1
J: TRBJ1-2

DNA: TGTGCCAGCAGCGATATGACAGGCGGCAATCAGCCCCAGCATTTT
CDR3: CASSDMTGGNQPQHF
D: NA
size: NA
V: TRBV7-9
J: TRBJ1-5

DNA: TGTGCCACCAGTGATTTGCGGGACAAAGAAAACATTCAGTACTTC
CDR3: CATSDLRDKENIQYF
D: NA
size: NA
V: TRBV24-1
J: TRBJ2-4

DNA: TGTGCCAGCAGCCCTTTACAGCATGAGCAGTTCTTC
CDR3: CASSPLQHEQFF
D: NA
size: NA
V: TRBV7-8
J: TRBJ2-1

DNA: TGCGCCAGCAGCTTGTCGCAGGGGGCTTTTGGCTACACCTTC
CDR3: CASSLSQGAFGYTF
D: TRBD1
size: NA
V: TRBV5-1
J: TRBJ1-2

DNA: TGTGCGTTCGGATGGAGGGGTTCTGGAAACACCATATATTTT
CDR3: CAFGWRGSGNTIYF
D: NA
size: NA
V: TRBV13
J: TRBJ1-3

DNA: TGTGCCAGCAGCCTGGGGGGCTACGAGCAGTACTTC
CDR3: CASSLGGYEQYF
D: NA
size: NA
V: TRBV28
J: TRBJ2-7

DNA: TGTGCCAGCAGCTTCCTTAGCGGGGGGGCCGATGAGCAGTTCTTC
CDR3: CASSFLSGGADEQFF
D: TRBD2
size: many
V: TRBV7-3
J: TRBJ2-1

DNA: TGTGCCAGCAGATTGCTATACGAGCAGTACTTC
CDR3: CASRLLYEQYF
D: NA
size: NA
V: TRBV6-5
J: TRBJ2-7

DNA: TGTGCCTGGAGTAAGGGACAGGGGCAGGAAAAACTGTTTTTT
CDR3: CAWSKGQGQEKLFF
D: TRBD1
size: NA
V: TRBV30
J: TRBJ1-4

DNA: TGTGCCAGCAGCTCCCTTGGGGCGGTGAACACTGAAGCTTTCTTT
CDR3: CASSSLGAVNTEAFF
D: NA
size: NA
V: TRBV5-4
J: TRBJ1-1

DNA: TGTGCCAGCAGTTTTTTCGGCGGGGGAGTAAAGAATGAGCAGTTCTTC
CDR3: CASSFFGGGVKNEQFF
D: TRBD2
size: once
V: TRBV27
J: TRBJ2-1

DNA: TGCGCCAGCAGCTTGGCGGCAGGGAAGGAAAACACCATATATTTT
CDR3: CASSLAAGKENTIYF
D: NA
size: NA
V: TRBV5-1
J: TRBJ1-3

DNA: TGTGCCACCAGTAGCTCGAAGGGGGCGTACAATGAGCAGTTCTTC
CDR3: CATSSSKGAYNEQFF
D: TRBD1
size: NA
V: TRBV24-1
J: TRBJ2-1

DNA: TGTGCCAGCAGCCCGGGGGGGGCGAATCAGTACTTC
CDR3: CASSPGGANQYF
D: TRBD2
size: NA
V: TRBV7-9
J: TRBJ2-4

DNA: TGTGCCAGCAGCTTAGGGATTGGGGGGGCTGGTAATGAAAAACTGTTTTTT
CDR3: CASSLGIGGAGNEKLFF
D: NA
size: once
V: TRBV7-8
J: TRBJ1-4

DNA: TGTGCCAGCAGTTTAAGGGGCAGGGCTGGCTACACCTTC
CDR3: CASSLRGRAGYTF
D: NA
size: NA
V: TRBV12-3/TRBV12-4
J: TRBJ1-2

DNA: TGTGCCAGCAGCGGCCCGACAGGGTTGGGCTCACTCCTCCACTTT
CDR3: CASSGPTGLGSLLHF
D: TRBD1
size: NA
V: TRBV9
J: TRBJ1-6

DNA: TGTGCCAGCAGCCATTCGCGGTCCGACTACGAGCAGTACTTC
CDR3: CASSHSRSDYEQYF
D: NA
size: NA
V: TRBV3-1/TRBV3-2
J: TRBJ2-7

DNA: TGCGCCAGCAGCCAAGTTCTGGGCCCCAACTATGGCTACACCTTC
CDR3: CASSQVLGPNYGYTF
D: NA
size: NA
V: TRBV4-1
J: TRBJ1-2

DNA: TGTGCCAGCAGCGCCTCGGACAGTCGAGTCGATCACTTC
CDR3: CASSASDSRVDHF
D: NA
size: NA
V: TRBV9
J: TRBJ1-2